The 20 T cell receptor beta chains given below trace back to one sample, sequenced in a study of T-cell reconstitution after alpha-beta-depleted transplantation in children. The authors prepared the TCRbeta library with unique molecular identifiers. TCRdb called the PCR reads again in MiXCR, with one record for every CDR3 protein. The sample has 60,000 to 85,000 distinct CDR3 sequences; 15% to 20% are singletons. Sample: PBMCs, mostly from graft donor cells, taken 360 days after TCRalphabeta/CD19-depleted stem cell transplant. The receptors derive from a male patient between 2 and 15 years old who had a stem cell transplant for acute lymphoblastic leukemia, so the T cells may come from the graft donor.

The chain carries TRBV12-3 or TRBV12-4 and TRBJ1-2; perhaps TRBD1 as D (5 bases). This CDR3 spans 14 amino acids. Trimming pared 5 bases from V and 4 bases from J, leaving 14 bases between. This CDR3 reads CASSHFQGSYGYTF. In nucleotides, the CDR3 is TGTGCCAGCAGTCACTTTCAGGGTAGCTATGGCTACACCTTC.

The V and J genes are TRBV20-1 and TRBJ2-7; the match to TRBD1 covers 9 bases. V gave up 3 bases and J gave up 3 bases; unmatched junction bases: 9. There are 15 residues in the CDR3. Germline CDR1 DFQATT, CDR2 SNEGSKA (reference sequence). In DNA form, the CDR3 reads TGCAGTGCTAGGGCCCGAACAGGGGGCCTCTACGAGCAGTACTTC. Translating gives CSARARTGGLYEQYF.

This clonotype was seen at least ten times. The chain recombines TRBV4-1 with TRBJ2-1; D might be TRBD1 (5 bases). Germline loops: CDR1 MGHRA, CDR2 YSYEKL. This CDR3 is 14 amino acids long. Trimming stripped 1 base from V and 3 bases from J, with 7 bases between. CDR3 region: CASSQARVYNEQFF. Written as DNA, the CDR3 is TGCGCCAGCAGCCAAGCCAGGGTCTACAATGAGCAGTTCTTC.

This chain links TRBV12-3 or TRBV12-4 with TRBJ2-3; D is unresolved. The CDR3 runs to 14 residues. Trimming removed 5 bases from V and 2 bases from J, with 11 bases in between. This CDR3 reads CASSGRRLTDTQYF. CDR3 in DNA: TGTGCCAGCAGTGGACGTAGGCTCACAGATACGCAGTATTTT.

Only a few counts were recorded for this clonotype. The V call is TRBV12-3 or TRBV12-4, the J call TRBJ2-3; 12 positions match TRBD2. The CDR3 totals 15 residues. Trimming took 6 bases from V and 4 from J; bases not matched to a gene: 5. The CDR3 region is CASSRLAGESDTQYF. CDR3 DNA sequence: TGTGCCAGCAGCCGACTAGCGGGAGAATCAGATACGCAGTATTTT.

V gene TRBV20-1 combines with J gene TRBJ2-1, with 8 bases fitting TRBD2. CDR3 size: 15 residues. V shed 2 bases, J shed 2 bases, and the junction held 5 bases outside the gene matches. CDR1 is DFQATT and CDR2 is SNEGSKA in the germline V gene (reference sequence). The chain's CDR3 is CSARRIAGPYNEQFF. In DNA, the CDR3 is TGCAGTGCTAGACGTATAGCGGGACCCTACAATGAGCAGTTCTTC.

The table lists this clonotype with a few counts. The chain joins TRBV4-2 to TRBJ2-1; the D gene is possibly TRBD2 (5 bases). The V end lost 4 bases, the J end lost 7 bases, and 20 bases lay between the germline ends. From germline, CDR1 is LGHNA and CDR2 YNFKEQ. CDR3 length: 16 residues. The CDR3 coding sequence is TGTGCCAGCAGCCCCCAGGCCGGTCTAGCCGGTAATGAGCAGTTCTTC. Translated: CASSPQAGLAGNEQFF.

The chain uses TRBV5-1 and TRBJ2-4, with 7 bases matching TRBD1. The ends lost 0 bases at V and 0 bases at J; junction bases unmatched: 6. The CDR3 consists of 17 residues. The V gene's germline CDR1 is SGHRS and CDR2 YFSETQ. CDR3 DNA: TGCGCCAGCAGCTTGGGACAGGGATCGATAGCCAAAAACATTCAGTACTTC. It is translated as CASSLGQGSIAKNIQYF.

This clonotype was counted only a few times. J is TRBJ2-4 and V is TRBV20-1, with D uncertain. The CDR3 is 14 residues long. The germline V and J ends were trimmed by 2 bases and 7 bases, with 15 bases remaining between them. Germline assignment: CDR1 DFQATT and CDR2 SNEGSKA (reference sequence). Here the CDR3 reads CSARRLTPVNIQYF. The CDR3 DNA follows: TGCAGTGCTAGACGGCTCACCCCCGTTAACATTCAGTACTTC.

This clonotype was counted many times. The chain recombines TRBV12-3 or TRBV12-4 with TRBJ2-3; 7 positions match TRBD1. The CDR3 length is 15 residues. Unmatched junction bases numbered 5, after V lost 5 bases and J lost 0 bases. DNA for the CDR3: TGTGCCAGCAGTCACAGGGGCCCCAGCACAGATACGCAGTATTTT. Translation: CASSHRGPSTDTQYF.

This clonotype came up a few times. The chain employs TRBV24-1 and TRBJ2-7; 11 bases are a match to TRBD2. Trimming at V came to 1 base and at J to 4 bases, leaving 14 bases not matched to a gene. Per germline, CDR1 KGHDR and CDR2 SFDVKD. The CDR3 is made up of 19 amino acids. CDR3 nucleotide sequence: TGTGCCACCAGTGATTTAAAGGGTTTTAGCACTAGCGGGAGTTACGAGCAGTACTTC. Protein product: CATSDLKGFSTSGSYEQYF.

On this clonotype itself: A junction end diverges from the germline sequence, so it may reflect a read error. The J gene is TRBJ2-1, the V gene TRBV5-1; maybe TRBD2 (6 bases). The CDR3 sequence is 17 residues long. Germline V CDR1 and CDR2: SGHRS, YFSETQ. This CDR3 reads CASSTQVGSGSVNAQFF. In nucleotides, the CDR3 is TGCGCCAGCAGCACTCAGGTGGGGAGCGGGTCGGTCAATGCGCAGTTCTTC.

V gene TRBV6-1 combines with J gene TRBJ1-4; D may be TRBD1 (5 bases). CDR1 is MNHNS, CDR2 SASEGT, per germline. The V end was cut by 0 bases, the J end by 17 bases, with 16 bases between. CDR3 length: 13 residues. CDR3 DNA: TGTGCCAGCAGTGAAGCTTTCGGGGGACCGGGTTTTTTT. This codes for CASSEAFGGPGFF.

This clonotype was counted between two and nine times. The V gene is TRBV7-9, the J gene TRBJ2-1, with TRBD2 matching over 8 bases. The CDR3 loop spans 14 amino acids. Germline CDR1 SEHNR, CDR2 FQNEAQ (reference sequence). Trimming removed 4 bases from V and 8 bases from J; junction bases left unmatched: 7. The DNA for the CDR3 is TGTGCCAGCAGCTCCGGGACTAGAATTTATGAGCAGTTCTTC. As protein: CASSSGTRIYEQFF.

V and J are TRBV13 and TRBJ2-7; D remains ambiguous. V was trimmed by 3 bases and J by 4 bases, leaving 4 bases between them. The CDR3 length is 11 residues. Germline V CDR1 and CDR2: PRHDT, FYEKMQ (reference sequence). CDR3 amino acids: CASSFQYEQYF. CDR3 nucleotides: TGTGCCAGCAGCTTCCAGTACGAGCAGTACTTC.

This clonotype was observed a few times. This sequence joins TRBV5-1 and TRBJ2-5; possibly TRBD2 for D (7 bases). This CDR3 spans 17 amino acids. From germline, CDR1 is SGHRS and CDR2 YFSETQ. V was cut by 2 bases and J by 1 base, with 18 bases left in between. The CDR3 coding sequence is TGCGCCAGCAGCTTAGGGTTTCTAGGGGGGGTCCAAGAGACCCAGTACTTC. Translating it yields CASSLGFLGGVQETQYF.

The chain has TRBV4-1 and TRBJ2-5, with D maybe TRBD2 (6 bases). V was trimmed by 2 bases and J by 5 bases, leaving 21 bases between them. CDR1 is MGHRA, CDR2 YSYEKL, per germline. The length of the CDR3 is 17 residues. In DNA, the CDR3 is TGCGCCAGCAGCCAATTAGGACTACCAACCATTGGGGAGACCCAGTACTTC. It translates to CASSQLGLPTIGETQYF.

CDR3 residues: CASSFHSGRVDEQFF. The DNA of the CDR3 is TGTGCCAGCAGTTTTCATAGCGGGAGGGTCGATGAGCAGTTCTTC. This chain connects TRBV12-3 or TRBV12-4 to TRBJ2-1; TRBD2 agrees at 11 bases. CDR3 size: 15 residues. Germline trimming cut 3 bases from V and 8 bases from J; bases unmatched to any gene: 6.

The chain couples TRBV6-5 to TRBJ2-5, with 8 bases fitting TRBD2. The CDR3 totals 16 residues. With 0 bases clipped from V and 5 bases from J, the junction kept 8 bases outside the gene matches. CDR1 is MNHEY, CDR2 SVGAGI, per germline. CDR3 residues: CASSYSTGTSEETQYF. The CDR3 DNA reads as TGTGCCAGCAGTTACTCAACCGGGACTAGTGAGGAGACCCAGTACTTC.

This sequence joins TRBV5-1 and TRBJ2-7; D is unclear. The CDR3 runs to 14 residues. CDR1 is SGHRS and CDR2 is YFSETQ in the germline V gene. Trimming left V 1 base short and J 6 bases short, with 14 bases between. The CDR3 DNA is TGCGCCAGCAGCTTGTTGGTCCTTAGCAGCGAGCAGTACTTC. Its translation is CASSLLVLSSEQYF.